These 23 T cell receptor beta chains were all obtained from the same sample, sequenced in a study of cytomegalovirus exposure and HLA in healthy donors. A multiplex PCR was run with 60 Vbeta primers and 13 Jbeta primers. The protocol was immunoSEQ multiplex PCR, while the TCRdb copy is restricted to in-frame clones and leaves out a portion. The sample comprises roughly 190,000 clones, roughly 80% of which are singletons, and less than 2% rests with the top ten. The source material was PBMCs. These receptors were taken from a woman between 18 and 30 years old in good health and CMV-seronegative.

The chain has TRBV6-5 and TRBJ2-1; 8 nucleotides agree with TRBD2. From germline, CDR1 is MNHEY and CDR2 SVGAGI. With 0 bases clipped from V and 8 bases from J, the junction kept 6 bases outside the gene matches. This CDR3 is built from 15 residues. This CDR3 reads CASSYSTGREDEQFF. The CDR3 DNA sequence: TGTGCCAGCAGTTACTCGACTGGGCGGGAGGATGAGCAGTTCTTC.

This clone was seen a handful of times. The chain has TRBV6-1 and TRBJ1-1, with D possibly TRBD1 on 5 matching bases. The CDR3 sequence is 16 residues long. The V and J ends lost 4 bases and 4 bases respectively, with 19 bases between them. Per germline, CDR1 MNHNS and CDR2 SASEGT. In DNA, the CDR3 is TGTGCCAGCAGTGGGCAGACAGTCGGACGGTTCACTGAAGCTTTCTTT. Translating gives CASSGQTVGRFTEAFF.

This clone was seen a few times. This chain connects TRBV20-1 to TRBJ2-1; D is perhaps TRBD2 (6 bases). Germline V CDR1 and CDR2: DFQATT, SNEGSKA (reference sequence). Deletions cut 7 bases from V and 8 bases from J, with 12 bases between. CDR3 size: 11 residues. The CDR3 reads CSGSSADEQFF. Here the CDR3 DNA reads TGCAGTGGGTCTAGCGCGGATGAGCAGTTCTTC.

V gene TRBV9 combines with J gene TRBJ1-3; 8 nucleotides match TRBD1. Germline values: CDR1 SGDLS, CDR2 YYNGEE. The junction had 4 bases not matched to a gene; V was cut back by 7 bases and J by 1 base. This CDR3 spans 14 amino acids. The CDR3 coding sequence is TGTGCCAGCTCGCAGGGGGCTTCTGGAAACACCATATATTTT. Protein product: CASSQGASGNTIYF.

The rearrangement joins TRBV28 to TRBJ1-6, with D perhaps TRBD1 (5 bases). The CDR3 runs 16 residues. The V end lost 2 bases, the J end lost 5 bases, and 13 bases lay between the germline ends. Germline V gene data show CDR1 as MDHEN and CDR2 as SYDVKM. CDR3 sequence: CASSLPGQGHNSPLHF. CDR3 sequence (DNA): TGTGCCAGCAGTTTACCCGGACAAGGCCATAATTCACCCCTCCACTTT.

The CDR3 here is CASSTFTGNYGYTF. For the CDR3, the DNA is TGTGCTTCTTCGACCTTTACAGGGAACTATGGCTACACCTTC. V and J are TRBV6-5 and TRBJ1-2, with a weak D call TRBD1 (6 bases). Germline-derived CDR1 and CDR2 are MNHEY and SVGAGI. CDR3 length equals 14 residues.

The chain recombines TRBV7-2 with TRBJ1-1; a weak D match, TRBD1 (5 bases). The germline V and J ends were trimmed by 5 bases and 3 bases, with 16 bases remaining between them. This CDR3 is built from 15 residues. Germline-derived CDR1 and CDR2 are SGHTA and FQGNSA. The CDR3 loop is CASSRGGRRDTEAFF. The DNA of the CDR3 is TGTGCCAGCAGCCGTGGGGGGAGGAGGGACACTGAAGCTTTCTTT.

The chain has TRBV7-6 and TRBJ1-5; D not resolved. This CDR3 region has 13 residues. Germline CDR1 reads SGHVS; CDR2 reads FNYEAQ. The V end lost 1 base, the J end lost 3 bases, and 4 bases lay between the germline ends. CDR3 sequence reads: CASSLELNQPQHF. The CDR3 coding sequence is TGTGCCAGCAGCTTAGAGCTCAATCAGCCCCAGCATTTT.

This clone has more than one count but fewer than ten. The chain combines TRBV5-1 with TRBJ1-1; D perhaps matches TRBD1 (6 bases). The CDR3 is 16 residues long. In germline, CDR1 is SGHRS, CDR2 YFSETQ. The V gene lost 0 bases and the J gene lost 3 bases, with 15 bases spanning the gap. This CDR3 reads CASSLDVGARDTEAFF. CDR3 bases: TGCGCCAGCAGCTTGGATGTGGGGGCGCGGGACACTGAAGCTTTCTTT.

This clone was detected a few times. The rearrangement uses TRBV7-2 and TRBJ2-3; 7 bases line up with TRBD2. V lost 3 bases and J lost 0; bases outside the gene matches: 12. Germline CDR1 SGHTA, CDR2 FQGNSA. CDR3 length equals 18 residues. The CDR3 reads CASSLGGLAGASTDTQYF. CDR3 sequence (DNA): TGTGCCAGCAGCTTGGGTGGTCTCGCGGGAGCAAGCACAGATACGCAGTATTTT.

The rearrangement uses TRBV6-6 and TRBJ1-1; the match to TRBD1 covers 9 bases. J gave up 0 bases and V 10 bases, and 3 bases lay outside the gene matches. This CDR3 region has 13 residues. The germline gives CDR1 MNHNY, CDR2 SVGAGI (reference sequence). The CDR3 here is CATRDRVNTEAFF. CDR3 nucleotide sequence: TGTGCCACCAGGGACAGGGTGAACACTGAAGCTTTCTTT.

The rearrangement uses TRBV15 and TRBJ2-6; maybe TRBD1 (6 bases). CDR1 and CDR2 from the germline V gene are LNHNV and YYDKDF (reference sequence). The V end was cut by 7 bases, the J end by 1 base, with 14 bases between. CDR3 length: 16 amino acids. Written as DNA, the CDR3 is TGTGCCACCATCAACCAACAGGGATCTGGGGCCAACGTCCTGACTTTC. Protein sequence: CATINQQGSGANVLTF.

This chain uses TRBV9 with TRBJ1-3; D ambiguous. The CDR3 is 17 residues long. The V end was cut by 0 bases, the J end by 0 bases, with 13 bases between. CDR1 and CDR2 (germline): SGDLS, YYNGEE. DNA of the CDR3: TGTGCCAGCAGCGTAGCGGGAAACACTTACTCTGGAAACACCATATATTTT. This codes for CASSVAGNTYSGNTIYF. The entire variable domain, with the rest obtained from reference TRBV9 and TRBJ1-3, is as follows: DSGVTQTPKHLITATGQRVTLRCSPRSGDLSVYWYQQSLDQGLQFLIQYYNGEERAKGNILERFSAQQFPDLHSELNLSSLELGDSALYFCASSVAGNTYSGNTIYFGEGSWLTVV.

The chain links TRBV4-3 to TRBJ1-2; D gene ambiguous. The CDR3 is 16 amino acids. CDR1 is LGHNA, CDR2 YSLEER, per germline. Trimming removed 0 bases from V and 3 bases from J, with 14 bases in between. The DNA of the CDR3 is TGCGCCAGCAGCCAAGAAATTGAGGGCTGGGACTATGGCTACACCTTC. This translates into CASSQEIEGWDYGYTF.

The genes are TRBV7-9 and TRBJ2-2; D perhaps matches TRBD2 (6 bases). With 5 bases removed from V and 2 bases from J, the gap between germline ends came to 15 bases. Germline V CDR1 and CDR2: SEHNR, FQNEAQ (reference sequence). This CDR3 has 16 residues. The CDR3 protein is CASSLWDFSNTGELFF. Here the CDR3 DNA reads TGTGCCAGCAGCCTATGGGACTTCTCTAACACCGGGGAGCTGTTTTTT.

The V gene is TRBV4-3, the J gene TRBJ2-2; D may be TRBD2 (6 bases). V was shortened by 4 bases and J by 7 bases, with 22 bases between the two germline ends. Germline-derived CDR1 and CDR2 are LGHNA and YSLEER. The CDR3 has 17 residues. CDR3 in DNA: TGCGCCAGCAGCCCAAGTGGGGTGCTAGTCGGGAGCGGGGAGCTGTTTTTT. Protein product: CASSPSGVLVGSGELFF.

The chain links TRBV25-1 to TRBJ1-1; the match to TRBD1 covers 7 bases. The CDR3 extends over 13 amino acids. V lost 5 bases and J lost 4; bases outside the gene matches: 4. The germline CDR1 and CDR2 sequences are MGHDK and SYGVNS. CDR3 region: CASSNSGGTEAFF. CDR3 DNA: TGTGCCAGCAGTAACTCAGGGGGCACTGAAGCTTTCTTT.

The rearrangement joins TRBV28 to TRBJ1-2; D unclear. The CDR3 is 12 residues long. Per germline, CDR1 MDHEN and CDR2 SYDVKM. V shed 5 bases and J shed 8 bases, with 12 bases lying between them. CDR3 nucleotide sequence: TGTGCCAGCAGTCCGACTCGAAGCGGCTACACCTTC. It encodes CASSPTRSGYTF.

This clone was recorded only once. The chain employs TRBV7-6 and TRBJ2-2, with 14 bases identical to TRBD2. Germline-derived CDR1 and CDR2 are SGHVS and FNYEAQ. Losses at the gene ends were 5 bases for V and 6 bases for J; bases not matched to a gene: 11. The CDR3 is 18 amino acids. The DNA for the CDR3 is TGTGCCAGCAGCCCTAGACTAGCGGGAGGGCCAATGGCCGGGGAGCTGTTTTTT. Protein sequence: CASSPRLAGGPMAGELFF.

V is TRBV23-1 and J is TRBJ2-7, with D perhaps TRBD1 (5 bases). TRBV23-1 is treated as an ORF (open reading frame) with a function not yet certain. The CDR3 sequence is 11 residues long. The V end was cut by 8 bases, the J end by 2 bases, with 7 bases between. Written as DNA, the CDR3 is TGCGCCAGCCAGGACACCTACGAGCAGTACGTC. This encodes CASQDTYEQYV.

V gene TRBV4-3 combines with J gene TRBJ2-2, with 9 nucleotides matching TRBD2. From germline, CDR1 is LGHNA and CDR2 YSLEER. J was trimmed by 6 bases and V by 1 base; bases with no gene match: 9. There are 17 residues in the CDR3. The CDR3: CASSQVIAGDRPGELFF. The CDR3 DNA is TGCGCCAGCAGCCAAGTTATAGCGGGAGATAGGCCCGGGGAGCTGTTTTTT.

The CDR3: CASSHRTGNTEAFF. DNA for the CDR3: TGTGCCAGCAGCCACCGGACGGGAAACACTGAAGCTTTCTTT. V and J are TRBV11-3 and TRBJ1-1, with D unclear. V dropped 5 bases and J dropped 2 bases, with 12 bases sitting between them. The length of the CDR3 is 14 residues. CDR1 SGHNT and CDR2 YENEEA come from the germline V gene.

V usage is TRBV19 and J usage is TRBJ2-2; TRBD1 matches 7 bases. V shed 7 bases and J 7 bases; nucleotides not matched to a gene: 18. Germline assignment: CDR1 LNHDA and CDR2 SQIVND (reference sequence). This CDR3 has 17 residues. CDR3 DNA: TGTGCCAGTAACAGGGGCCACCTTCACCTTCTTGGCGGGGAGCTGTTTTTT. The encoded protein is CASNRGHLHLLGGELFF.